These T cell receptor beta chains were read from a single sample in a study of shared clonotypes between healthy human individuals. Produced via immunoSEQ multiplex PCR; TCRdb's table is partial and in-frame only. The table lists about 480,000 clones, 60% to 80% of them singletons, with around 13% in the top ten. Specimen: PBMCs. The receptors originated from a woman between 40 and 50 years old in good health. Some clones in this sample may be carry-over from other donors' samples. The conserved cysteine and the conserved F or W are not part of the CDR3 here. Rows give clone size only sometimes, using once, few, many, or a class for an expanded clone.

V gene	J gene	clone size	CDR3 protein
TRBV6-5	TRBJ2-3	NA	ASSYQGAPGDTQY
TRBV11-2	TRBJ2-7	many	ASSLVWDAPYEQY
TRBV2	TRBJ2-7	NA	ASSSPGTSGREGAYEQY
TRBV5-1	TRBJ2-7	NA	ASSLGGPGREQY
TRBV27	TRBJ2-5	NA	ASSFDGQTQY
TRBV7-6	TRBJ2-1	NA	ASSSSDIYNEQF
TRBV21-1	TRBJ2-7	NA	ASTRDRTYEQY
TRBV5-1	TRBJ2-1	NA	ASSHSTSGGSSYNEQF
TRBV27	TRBJ1-5	NA	ASTPSSGQPQH
TRBV7-2	TRBJ1-4	NA	ASSLGGQEEKLF
TRBV7-2	TRBJ2-7	NA	ASSLSEGSEQY
TRBV2	TRBJ2-5	NA	ASGLRREVETQY
TRBV19	TRBJ2-5	NA	ASSIRGGQETQY
TRBV19	TRBJ2-2	NA	ASSEQPNTGELF
TRBV6-5	TRBJ2-2	NA	ASSPTRGGTGELF
TRBV4-3	TRBJ2-1	NA	ASSQEWRGALNEQF
TRBV7-2	TRBJ2-5	NA	ASSTGRETQY
TRBV27	TRBJ1-2	NA	ASSFSRGPGGYT
TRBV5-5	TRBJ2-7	NA	ASSLGPGGRTYEQY
TRBV30	TRBJ2-1	NA	AWHLEFRGNEQF
TRBV19	TRBJ2-1	NA	ASSTSGGEQF
TRBV19	TRBJ2-2	NA	ASTTGLNTGELF